This entry features one TCR beta chain sequence. This record comes from a study of Tregs in tolerant kidney transplant recipients. The germline V gene encodes CDR1 SGHNT and CDR2 YYREEE (reference sequence). Trimming cost V 4 bases and J 1 base, with 16 bases left between them. The CDR3 has 16 amino acids. Generated by immunoSEQ multiplex PCR, the TCRdb table keeps only in-frame clones and is missing some. Of about 77,000 clones listed, less than 98% are singletons. The receptor was derived from a human donor who received a combined kidney and bone marrow transplant. The material was CD4+ T cells from blood, obtained before the transplant. The chain recombines TRBV5-4 with TRBJ2-3; TRBD2 might be the D (6 bases). The CDR3 is CASSPGVVGGTDTQYF. In DNA, the CDR3 is TGTGCCAGCAGCCCGGGAGTTGTAGGGGGCACAGATACGCAGTATTTT. The complete variable domain, with remaining parts taken from reference TRBV5-4 and TRBJ2-3, reads ETGVTQSPTHLIKTRGQQVTLRCSSQSGHNTVSWYQQALGQGPQFIFQYYREEENGRGNFPPRFSGLQFPNYSSELNVNALELDDSALYLCASSPGVVGGTDTQYFGPGTRLTVL.